What follows describes a single TCR beta chain. The antigen remains undetermined. The method was immunoSEQ multiplex PCR; TCRdb's version includes in-frame clones alone and lacks a portion of them. The sample lists 150,000 to 200,000 clones, about nine tenths occurring once. This sample was included in a study of T cell responses to AZD1222 COVID-19 vaccine. The CDR3 runs 13 residues. The V gene's germline CDR1 is MNHEY and CDR2 SMNVEV (reference sequence). Trimming stripped 6 bases from V and 3 bases from J, with 12 bases between. Study results and caveats: Vaccine-related CD4 TCRs covered spike, predominating at 160-218 and 743-854.

The sequencing here drew on peripheral blood, taken 28 days after the second AZD1222 dose. The receptor comes from an adult who received the AZD1222 COVID-19 vaccine. The chain employs TRBV27 and TRBJ2-7, with D possibly matching TRBD1 (5 bases). For the CDR3, the DNA is TGTGCCAGCAGGAAGGGGCCTAACTACGAGCAGTACTTC. Residues: CASRKGPNYEQYF.